The rows below give T cell receptor beta chains drawn from one sample of a study of T-cell memory formation after mild COVID-19. TCRdb redid the calling of the 5' RACE reads with MiXCR, one entry per CDR3 protein. The profile shows 350,000 to 500,000 distinct CDR3 sequences, 20% to 25% of them singletons. The sample consisted of PBMCs or a T cell subset sorted from them (not recorded which). These receptors all stem from an adult woman who had mild COVID-19 (a few samples of this study predate the infection). Cell type and time point are not known. CDR3s include the opening cysteine and the closing phenylalanine or tryptophan. The order of the fields is D gene, J gene, CDR3 length, clone size, V gene, CDR3 DNA, CDR3 protein. The D gene is left open where the match is weak. Part of the rows lack a size; the others show once, few, many or a class for expanded clones.

D: NA
J: TRBJ2-1
length: 18
size: NA
V: TRBV4-2
DNA: TGTGCCAGCAGCCATGACCCGGGAGGCAAAAGGGGGGACAATGAGCAGTTCTTC
CDR3: CASSHDPGGKRGDNEQFF

D: NA
J: TRBJ2-7
length: 13
size: few
V: TRBV12-3/TRBV12-4
DNA: TGTGCCAGCGGTGATACAGGGAGGAGCGAGCAGTACTTC
CDR3: CASGDTGRSEQYF

D: TRBD2
J: TRBJ2-2
length: 15
size: many
V: TRBV3-1
DNA: TGTGCCAGCAGCCGCGGGGGGGCTCGAACCGGGGAGCTGTTTTTT
CDR3: CASSRGGARTGELFF

D: NA
J: TRBJ1-1
length: 14
size: few
V: TRBV9
DNA: TGTGCCAGCAGCGTATCCCCGGCGGGCACTGAAGCTTTCTTT
CDR3: CASSVSPAGTEAFF

D: NA
J: TRBJ1-1
length: 12
size: NA
V: TRBV20-1
DNA: TGCAGTGCATCACCGGGACGCACTGAAGCTTTCTTT
CDR3: CSASPGRTEAFF

D: NA
J: TRBJ2-1
length: 16
size: few
V: TRBV18
DNA: TGTGCCAGCTCACCACCCGACAGGTCTTCCTACAATGAGCAGTTCTTC
CDR3: CASSPPDRSSYNEQFF

D: NA
J: TRBJ1-2
length: 14
size: NA
V: TRBV18
DNA: TGTGCCAGCTCTCAGCTCTTGGACCCTTCAGGCTACACCTTC
CDR3: CASSQLLDPSGYTF

D: TRBD1
J: TRBJ2-7
length: 13
size: NA
V: TRBV11-3
DNA: TGTGCCAGCAGCTTAGTACGGACAGGGACTCCCTACTTC
CDR3: CASSLVRTGTPYF

D: TRBD1
J: TRBJ2-7
length: 11
size: NA
V: TRBV29-1
DNA: TGCAGCGTCGTGACAGGGTGGGAGCAGTACTTC
CDR3: CSVVTGWEQYF

D: NA
J: TRBJ1-1
length: 13
size: few
V: TRBV12-3/TRBV12-4
DNA: TGTGCCAGCGGCCCGGGTCCAGGCACTGAAGCTTTCTTT
CDR3: CASGPGPGTEAFF

D: TRBD1
J: TRBJ2-1
length: 16
size: few
V: TRBV7-8
DNA: TGTGCCAGCAGCTTAGGGGAGACAGGGTACTACAATGAGCAGTTCTTC
CDR3: CASSLGETGYYNEQFF

D: TRBD2
J: TRBJ2-5
length: 13
size: NA
V: TRBV19
DNA: TGTGCCACCTCTAGCGGTATGACGGAGACCCAGTACTTC
CDR3: CATSSGMTETQYF

D: NA
J: TRBJ1-1
length: 14
size: few
V: TRBV5-5
DNA: TGTGCCAGCAGCTTCTTACAGGTGGACACTGAAGCTTTCTTT
CDR3: CASSFLQVDTEAFF

D: NA
J: TRBJ2-2
length: 12
size: few
V: TRBV24-1
DNA: TGTGCCACCAGTGGTCTCCTCGGGGAGCTGTTTTTT
CDR3: CATSGLLGELFF

D: NA
J: TRBJ2-3
length: 18
size: NA
V: TRBV24-1
DNA: TGTGCCACCAGTGACCATAAACGGACAGTACCTAGCACAGATACGCAGTATTTT
CDR3: CATSDHKRTVPSTDTQYF

D: TRBD1
J: TRBJ1-5
length: 16
size: few
V: TRBV7-8
DNA: TGTGCCAGCAGCTCCGGGACAGGGAATAGCAATCAGCCCCAGCATTTT
CDR3: CASSSGTGNSNQPQHF

D: TRBD2
J: TRBJ2-1
length: 15
size: NA
V: TRBV7-6
DNA: TGTGCCAGCAGATTGGCTAGCGGGTATTACAATGAGCAGTTCTTC
CDR3: CASRLASGYYNEQFF

D: TRBD2
J: TRBJ2-7
length: 17
size: few
V: TRBV3-1
DNA: TGTGCCAGCAGCCAAGATCAGGGAGGGGTCCCACCCTACGAGCAGTACTTC
CDR3: CASSQDQGGVPPYEQYF

D: NA
J: TRBJ2-7
length: 15
size: few
V: TRBV6-6
DNA: TGTGCCAGCAGTTACTCCGTGACGCCATCCTACGAGCAGTACTTC
CDR3: CASSYSVTPSYEQYF

D: NA
J: TRBJ1-2
length: 15
size: NA
V: TRBV9
DNA: TGTGCCAGCAGCGAGTACAGGATGTCTAACTATGGCTACACCTTC
CDR3: CASSEYRMSNYGYTF

D: NA
J: TRBJ2-3
length: 17
size: few
V: TRBV5-1
DNA: TGCGCCAGCAGCCCCCGGGAAGCTGTAAGGGGCACAGATACGCAGTATTTT
CDR3: CASSPREAVRGTDTQYF

D: NA
J: TRBJ2-3
length: 13
size: NA
V: TRBV5-1
DNA: TGCGCCAGCGCTAATCCTAGCACAGATACGCAGTATTTT
CDR3: CASANPSTDTQYF

D: NA
J: TRBJ2-1
length: 13
size: few
V: TRBV30
DNA: TGTGCCTGGAGAAGACTAGGGGACAATGAGCAGTTCTTC
CDR3: CAWRRLGDNEQFF

D: NA
J: TRBJ2-1
length: 15
size: NA
V: TRBV29-1
DNA: TGCAGCGTTGCAGGGGGGCTCGAGGACTACAATGAGCAGTTCTTC
CDR3: CSVAGGLEDYNEQFF

D: TRBD1
J: TRBJ2-7
length: 14
size: NA
V: TRBV11-1
DNA: TGTGCCAGCAGCCCCCGGGACAGGGGGCGGGAGCAGTACTTC
CDR3: CASSPRDRGREQYF

D: NA
J: TRBJ2-1
length: 14
size: many
V: TRBV5-1
DNA: TGCGCCAGCAGCTTGGGTGGTCCCTACAATGAGCAGTTCTTC
CDR3: CASSLGGPYNEQFF

D: TRBD2
J: TRBJ2-5
length: 16
size: NA
V: TRBV14
DNA: TGTGCCAGCAGCAACATGGGGACTAGCGGGACAGGGACCCAGTACTTC
CDR3: CASSNMGTSGTGTQYF

D: TRBD1
J: TRBJ1-2
length: 15
size: NA
V: TRBV15
DNA: TGTGCCACCAGCAGAGACGACAGGGCTAACTATGGCTACACCTTC
CDR3: CATSRDDRANYGYTF

D: TRBD1
J: TRBJ1-2
length: 16
size: NA
V: TRBV13
DNA: TGTGCCAGCAGCTCACCGGCAGGGGGGGGAGTCTATGGCTACACCTTC
CDR3: CASSSPAGGGVYGYTF

D: TRBD2
J: TRBJ2-3
length: 14
size: NA
V: TRBV6-2/TRBV6-3
DNA: TGTGCCAGCAGCCGAGGGACTACCACAGATACGCAGTATTTT
CDR3: CASSRGTTTDTQYF

D: NA
J: TRBJ1-4
length: 13
size: NA
V: TRBV25-1
DNA: TGTGCCAGCAGTGGCCCAGTCGATCAGAAACTGTTTTTT
CDR3: CASSGPVDQKLFF

D: NA
J: TRBJ1-1
length: 14
size: NA
V: TRBV7-9
DNA: TGTGCCAGCAGCTTAAGTCAGGGAGGCGCTGAAGCTTTCTTT
CDR3: CASSLSQGGAEAFF

D: NA
J: TRBJ2-1
length: 15
size: few
V: TRBV9
DNA: TGTGCCAGCAGCGTAAGTGGACTACCCTCCGCGGAGCAGTTCTTC
CDR3: CASSVSGLPSAEQFF

D: TRBD2
J: TRBJ2-7
length: 12
size: few
V: TRBV4-1
DNA: TGCGCCAGCTCTCGGCGGGGGGGTGAGCAGTACTTC
CDR3: CASSRRGGEQYF

D: NA
J: TRBJ1-2
length: 13
size: few
V: TRBV6-5
DNA: TGTGCCAGCAGTTACTCAGGCTCGTATGGCTACACCTTC
CDR3: CASSYSGSYGYTF

D: NA
J: TRBJ2-3
length: 12
size: few
V: TRBV10-3
DNA: TGTGCCATCAGTGCAGACCGAGATACGCAGTATTTT
CDR3: CAISADRDTQYF

D: NA
J: TRBJ2-4
length: 15
size: few
V: TRBV7-9
DNA: TGTGCCAGCAGCTTAGTACAGCTAGCCAAAAACATTCAGTACTTC
CDR3: CASSLVQLAKNIQYF

D: TRBD1
J: TRBJ2-7
length: 14
size: NA
V: TRBV6-5
DNA: TGTGCCAGCAGTACAGGGGGTAGCTCCTACGAGCAGTACTTC
CDR3: CASSTGGSSYEQYF

D: NA
J: TRBJ2-1
length: 16
size: few
V: TRBV7-8
DNA: TGTGCCAGCAGCCATAGGGGACCTCCAAATCGACATGAGCAGTTCTTC
CDR3: CASSHRGPPNRHEQFF

D: TRBD1
J: TRBJ2-7
length: 15
size: NA
V: TRBV27
DNA: TGTGCCAGCAGTTTTTACAGGGGGCAGGGGGACGAGCAGTACTTC
CDR3: CASSFYRGQGDEQYF

D: NA
J: TRBJ2-3
length: 16
size: few
V: TRBV5-1
DNA: TGCGCCAGCAGCTTGGAGATAAGGGGGGGCCCAGATACGCAGTATTTT
CDR3: CASSLEIRGGPDTQYF

D: TRBD1
J: TRBJ2-2
length: 15
size: many
V: TRBV5-1
DNA: TGCGCCAGCAGCTTGGGACAGGGGAACACCGGGGAGCTGTTTTTT
CDR3: CASSLGQGNTGELFF

D: TRBD2
J: TRBJ2-5
length: 16
size: NA
V: TRBV5-1
DNA: TGCGCCAGCAGCTTGGCCACGCGGGGGGGACAAGAGACCCAGTACTTC
CDR3: CASSLATRGGQETQYF

D: TRBD2
J: TRBJ2-1
length: 18
size: NA
V: TRBV9
DNA: TGTGCCAGCAGCGTTAGAGCGGGGAAATCGAGCTCCTACAATGAGCAGTTCTTC
CDR3: CASSVRAGKSSSYNEQFF

D: NA
J: TRBJ2-1
length: 13
size: NA
V: TRBV30
DNA: TGTGCCTGGAGTGGCCAGGGATTCAATGAGCAGTTCTTC
CDR3: CAWSGQGFNEQFF

D: NA
J: TRBJ2-4
length: 16
size: NA
V: TRBV5-1
DNA: TGCGCCAGCAGCTTGGCCATTTTAGGAGCCGGGGACATTCAGTACTTC
CDR3: CASSLAILGAGDIQYF